Presented here are 5 T cell receptor beta chains from one specimen sequenced in a study of PD-L1 blockade in urothelial cancer. Produced via immunoSEQ multiplex PCR; TCRdb's table is partial and in-frame only. The sample lists around 30,000 clones, 80% to 90% occurring once. Indicated time point: peripheral blood 6 weeks after treatment start. The material sequenced was PBMCs, taken around atezolizumab (anti-PD-L1) treatment. The source is a man between 65 and 85 years old with urothelial cancer.

The rearrangement uses TRBV15 and TRBJ1-5; no firm D call. The CDR3 covers 16 residues. Trimming took 0 bases from V and 0 from J, leaving 9 bases between them. The V gene's germline CDR1 is LNHNV and CDR2 YYDKDF (reference sequence). This CDR3 reads CATSREQMNSNQPQHF. In DNA, the CDR3 is TGTGCCACCAGCAGAGAACAGATGAATAGCAATCAGCCCCAGCATTTT.

This sequence joins TRBV19 and TRBJ2-6; D may be TRBD1 (5 bases). The CDR3 totals 17 residues. The ends were cut back, 2 bases at V and 0 bases at J, with 11 bases in the middle. Germline assignment: CDR1 LNHDA and CDR2 SQIVND (reference sequence). The CDR3 nucleotides read TGTGCCAGTAGTATACTGGGGCGGAGCTCTGGGGCCAACGTCCTGACTTTC. It translates to CASSILGRSSGANVLTF. Complete variable domain (other parts from reference TRBV19 and TRBJ2-6): DGGITQSPKYLFRKEGQNVTLSCEQNLNHDAMYWYRQDPGQGLRLIYYSQIVNDFQKGDIAEGYSVSREKKESFPLTVTSAQKNPTAFYLCASSILGRSSGANVLTFGAGSRLTVL.

The chain uses TRBV7-2 and TRBJ2-7; possible D gene TRBD1, 5 bases. The CDR3 is made up of 16 amino acids. V was pared by 2 bases and J by 1 base, with 15 bases between. Germline V gene sequence: CDR1 SGHTA, CDR2 FQGNSA. The CDR3 nucleotides read TGTGCCAGCAGCTTATACGGCACAGGCGGTTCCTACGAGCAGTACTTC. Its protein is CASSLYGTGGSYEQYF.

The V gene is TRBV5-4, the J gene TRBJ1-2; 7 bases match TRBD1. The V gene's germline CDR1 is SGHNT and CDR2 YYREEE (reference sequence). V trimming: 3 bases; J trimming: 2 bases; junction bases outside the gene matches: 10. CDR3 length: 16 amino acids. Here the CDR3 DNA reads TGTGCCAGCAGCTCTTCACAGGGGTCTAAGAACTATGGCTACACCTTC. Its translation: CASSSSQGSKNYGYTF. Full variable domain (outside the CDR3, taken from reference TRBV5-4 and TRBJ1-2): ETGVTQSPTHLIKTRGQQVTLRCSSQSGHNTVSWYQQALGQGPQFIFQYYREEENGRGNFPPRFSGLQFPNYSSELNVNALELDDSALYLCASSSSQGSKNYGYTFGSGTRLTVV.

The genes are TRBV30 and TRBJ1-6, with 9 bases aligning to TRBD1. J was trimmed by 13 bases and V by 5 bases; bases with no gene match: 9. From germline, CDR1 is GTSNPN and CDR2 SVGIG (reference sequence). The length of the CDR3 is 13 residues. The CDR3 DNA follows: TGTGCCTGGGCCGGGACAGGGATTGTCCCCCTCCACTTT. It is translated as CAWAGTGIVPLHF.